This TCR beta chain comes out of a study of Tregs in tolerant kidney transplant recipients. Data came from immunoSEQ multiplex PCR; TCRdb stores just in-frame clones and leaves some out. This table holds about 64,000 clones, around 87% found once. Turning to this clone: Antigen unknown.

The nonmyeloablative bone marrow transplants came from related graft donors, with transient mixed chimerism. Unstimulated regulatory T cells (CD4+CD25+CD127-), CD4+CD25- non-regulatory cells, CD4 and CD8 cells were FACS-sorted from thawed PBMCs. Study-level findings and limits: Activated donor B cell expansion appeared to reveal the most relevant donor-specific TCRbeta repertoire. Some patients' samples used different primers over time, so nucleotide sequences weren't comparable.

The clonotype comes from a human patient who received a combined kidney and bone marrow transplant. The graft donor may account for some of the T cells. This sample comprised CD4+ T cells from blood (PBMCs), obtained 6 months after the transplant.

CDR3 region: CASSLAGGYNEQFF. CDR3 sequence (DNA): TGTGCCAGCAGCTTAGCGGGGGGGTACAATGAGCAGTTCTTC. V and J are TRBV11-2 and TRBJ2-1; 8 nucleotides agree with TRBD2. J gave up 4 bases and V 1 base, and 0 bases lay outside the gene matches. CDR1 and CDR2 from the germline V gene are SGHAT and FQNNGV. CDR3 size: 14 residues.